This T cell receptor beta chain was observed in a study of T cells after yellow fever vaccination. Background on the study: Preparation of fractions with low cell numbers was performed using SMART-Seq v4 Ultra Low Input. Regarding the study as a whole: Contaminants from the bulk population, in the form of abundant clonotypes, could be found in FACS-sorted repertoires.

This clonotype was picked up many times. Antigen specificity is unknown. TCRdb used MiXCR to reprocess the 5' RACE reads, holding one entry per CDR3 protein. The data show fewer than 150,000 distinct CDR3 sequences, about 7.7% seen once. The source is a man aged 30 to 45 who received the YFV17D yellow fever vaccine. The sequenced sample was CD4+ T cells sorted from PBMCs, obtained 5 days after the yellow fever booster vaccination.

CDR3 sequence (DNA): TGTGCCAGCAGTTTAAGGAGGGGGAATCTCCCTCCCGAGCAGTACTTC. Its protein is CASSLRRGNLPPEQYF. The chain carries TRBV12-3 or TRBV12-4 and TRBJ2-7; D tentatively reads TRBD1 or TRBD2 (6 bases each). Trimming took 2 bases from V and 6 from J, leaving 20 bases between them. There are 16 residues in the CDR3.